The rows below give T cell receptor beta chains drawn from one sample of a study of blood T cell repertoires in COVID-19. This table comes from immunoSEQ multiplex PCR, and its TCRdb copy is limited to in-frame clones, with some not included. The sample contains 150,000 to 200,000 clones, around 80% of which appear only once. The sample was peripheral blood. The receptors were sampled from a man in his forties or fifties who had recovered from COVID-19. CDR3s include the opening cysteine and the closing phenylalanine or tryptophan. The order of the fields is D gene, clone size, J gene, V gene, CDR3 protein, CDR3 DNA. A D gene is named only where the DNA matches it firmly. Some rows mark clone size as missing; the rest say once, few, many or name a class of expanded clone.

D gene: TRBD1; clone size: NA; J gene: TRBJ1-2; V gene: TRBV29-1; CDR3 protein: CSVQRTGGGYGYTF; CDR3 DNA: TGCAGCGTCCAAAGGACAGGGGGCGGATATGGCTACACCTTC
D gene: NA; clone size: once; J gene: TRBJ2-2; V gene: TRBV5-4; CDR3 protein: CASSLEGGPTGELFF; CDR3 DNA: TGTGCCAGCAGCTTGGAGGGGGGGCCGACCGGGGAGCTGTTTTTT
D gene: NA; clone size: NA; J gene: TRBJ1-4; V gene: TRBV5-5; CDR3 protein: CASSFRQTGEKLFF; CDR3 DNA: TGTGCCAGCAGCTTTCGACAGACAGGTGAAAAACTGTTTTTT
D gene: TRBD2; clone size: NA; J gene: TRBJ2-7; V gene: TRBV11-2; CDR3 protein: CASSLSTSLYEQYF; CDR3 DNA: TGTGCCAGCAGCTTATCGACTAGCTTGTACGAGCAGTACTTC
D gene: NA; clone size: NA; J gene: TRBJ1-2; V gene: TRBV4-2; CDR3 protein: CASSQDPRDYGYTF; CDR3 DNA: TGTGCCAGCAGCCAAGACCCACGGGATTATGGCTACACCTTC
D gene: TRBD1; clone size: NA; J gene: TRBJ2-7; V gene: TRBV19; CDR3 protein: CASTNGQGRDEQYF; CDR3 DNA: TGTGCCAGTACCAATGGACAGGGTAGGGACGAGCAGTACTTC
D gene: NA; clone size: NA; J gene: TRBJ2-6; V gene: TRBV6-6; CDR3 protein: CASSHGSTGANVLTF; CDR3 DNA: TGTGCCAGCAGTCACGGGTCTACCGGGGCCAACGTCCTGACTTTC
D gene: NA; clone size: once; J gene: TRBJ1-2; V gene: TRBV28; CDR3 protein: CASRSAGPYGYTF; CDR3 DNA: TGTGCCAGCAGGTCCGCGGGGCCCTATGGCTACACCTTC
D gene: TRBD1; clone size: NA; J gene: TRBJ1-4; V gene: TRBV2; CDR3 protein: CASRPDRVGATNEKLFF; CDR3 DNA: TGTGCCAGCAGACCCGACAGGGTGGGAGCAACTAATGAAAAACTGTTTTTT
D gene: TRBD2; clone size: once; J gene: TRBJ2-7; V gene: TRBV11-2; CDR3 protein: CASSIPGLAGLYEQYF; CDR3 DNA: TGTGCCAGCAGTATCCCGGGACTAGCGGGGCTTTACGAGCAGTACTTC
D gene: TRBD1; clone size: once; J gene: TRBJ2-2; V gene: TRBV27; CDR3 protein: CASSRGQYTGELFF; CDR3 DNA: TGTGCCAGCAGTAGGGGACAGTACACCGGGGAGCTGTTTTTT
D gene: NA; clone size: few; J gene: TRBJ2-2; V gene: TRBV5-1; CDR3 protein: CASSREIAGELFF; CDR3 DNA: TGCGCCAGCAGCCGTGAGATAGCCGGGGAGCTGTTTTTT
D gene: TRBD2; clone size: NA; J gene: TRBJ2-1; V gene: TRBV29-1; CDR3 protein: CSVGGGAGYDSYNEQFF; CDR3 DNA: TGCAGCGTCGGGGGAGGAGCGGGATATGATTCCTACAATGAGCAGTTCTTC
D gene: TRBD2; clone size: NA; J gene: TRBJ2-2; V gene: TRBV5-4; CDR3 protein: CASSLDTSGVNTGELFF; CDR3 DNA: TGTGCCAGCAGCTTGGATACTAGCGGGGTTAACACCGGGGAGCTGTTTTTT
D gene: NA; clone size: NA; J gene: TRBJ2-1; V gene: TRBV9; CDR3 protein: CASSVQGYGSGNEQFF; CDR3 DNA: TGTGCCAGCAGCGTCCAGGGGTACGGGTCTGGAAATGAGCAGTTCTTC